The rows below give T cell receptor beta chains drawn from one sample of a study of blood T cell repertoires in COVID-19. TCRdb's table, derived via immunoSEQ multiplex PCR, lists solely in-frame clones and lacks some. Among fewer than 350,000 clones listed, about 86% were seen once. The sequencing sample was made of PBMCs or T cells enriched from blood (not recorded which). All receptors come from a woman in her thirties or forties with acute COVID-19. Each CDR3 is given without its conserved first and last residue.

v_call: TRBV12-3/TRBV12-4
j_call: TRBJ1-4
cdr3_aa: ASSPGTSEKLF

v_call: TRBV10-3
j_call: TRBJ2-7
cdr3_aa: AISVPAGVSYEQY

v_call: TRBV9
j_call: TRBJ1-1
cdr3_aa: ASSLGRNTEAF

v_call: TRBV5-6
j_call: TRBJ1-6
cdr3_aa: ASSRNRISNSPLH

v_call: TRBV7-3
j_call: TRBJ2-2
cdr3_aa: ASSSGTGYTGELF

v_call: TRBV7-8
j_call: TRBJ1-5
cdr3_aa: ASSSQGTGNQPQH

v_call: TRBV28
j_call: TRBJ1-5
cdr3_aa: ASSWNRASNQPQH

v_call: TRBV3-1/TRBV3-2
j_call: TRBJ1-1
cdr3_aa: ASSRMGGTEAF

v_call: TRBV7-9
j_call: TRBJ1-5
cdr3_aa: ASSLAGTGNQPQH

v_call: TRBV3-1/TRBV3-2
j_call: TRBJ2-1
cdr3_aa: ASSQGTYPYNEQF

v_call: TRBV5-4
j_call: TRBJ2-7
cdr3_aa: ASSIDTYEQY

v_call: TRBV18
j_call: TRBJ1-1
cdr3_aa: ASSPNGQGAAAF

v_call: TRBV2
j_call: TRBJ1-6
cdr3_aa: ASAGTADSPLH

v_call: TRBV2
j_call: TRBJ2-3
cdr3_aa: AIPSPGLYTDTQY

v_call: TRBV5-1
j_call: TRBJ1-6
cdr3_aa: ASSLDSLSSYNSPLH

v_call: TRBV7-9
j_call: TRBJ2-1
cdr3_aa: ASSYILTSGSYNEQF

v_call: TRBV3-1/TRBV3-2
j_call: TRBJ2-3
cdr3_aa: ASSQDGLAGDSGTDTQY

v_call: TRBV6-4
j_call: TRBJ1-5
cdr3_aa: ASSDSQTGTQNFSNQPQH

v_call: TRBV7-9
j_call: TRBJ1-2
cdr3_aa: ASSRQVDGYT

v_call: TRBV12-3/TRBV12-4
j_call: TRBJ1-1
cdr3_aa: ASSYVPRTEAF

v_call: TRBV6-5
j_call: TRBJ1-6
cdr3_aa: ASSYPGQGSPLH

v_call: TRBV5-4
j_call: TRBJ1-5
cdr3_aa: ASSAGTSDQPQH

v_call: TRBV3-1/TRBV3-2
j_call: TRBJ1-2
cdr3_aa: ASSHQLLYGYT

v_call: TRBV7-9
j_call: TRBJ2-4
cdr3_aa: ASSLELAPRQY

v_call: TRBV7-2
j_call: TRBJ2-5
cdr3_aa: ASSSMTSGVSETQY

v_call: TRBV28
j_call: TRBJ1-5
cdr3_aa: ASSPRQGAGQPQH

v_call: TRBV7-2
j_call: TRBJ2-2
cdr3_aa: ASSQGRGTGELF

v_call: TRBV4-3
j_call: TRBJ2-6
cdr3_aa: ASSPSPASGANVLT

v_call: TRBV28
j_call: TRBJ1-1
cdr3_aa: ASSSHGTEEPEAF

v_call: TRBV7-2
j_call: TRBJ1-3
cdr3_aa: ASRPTPGNTIY

v_call: TRBV2
j_call: TRBJ1-3
cdr3_aa: ASTRTGSGNTIY

v_call: TRBV27
j_call: TRBJ2-5
cdr3_aa: ASSLYRAGLVQETQY

v_call: TRBV5-1
j_call: TRBJ2-2
cdr3_aa: ASSLEVSAGTGELF

v_call: TRBV9
j_call: TRBJ2-1
cdr3_aa: ASSQGGSSYNEQF

v_call: TRBV15
j_call: TRBJ2-7
cdr3_aa: ATSRVSGLGEQY

v_call: TRBV7-2
j_call: TRBJ2-1
cdr3_aa: ASSLGDRAGDEQF

v_call: TRBV2
j_call: TRBJ2-4
cdr3_aa: ASSGQLAGGPLAKNIQY

v_call: TRBV6-6
j_call: TRBJ1-1
cdr3_aa: ASSPGTYSSENTEAF

v_call: TRBV19
j_call: TRBJ2-7
cdr3_aa: ASSRNGDSTYEQY

v_call: TRBV3-1/TRBV3-2
j_call: TRBJ2-7
cdr3_aa: ASSQDPRDRERGFGFSSYEQY

v_call: TRBV4-3
j_call: TRBJ1-6
cdr3_aa: ASSQDFWPPSPLH

v_call: TRBV27
j_call: TRBJ1-6
cdr3_aa: ASSPDRGGSPLH

v_call: TRBV5-1
j_call: TRBJ2-3
cdr3_aa: ASSPRTGVSDTQY

v_call: TRBV28
j_call: TRBJ2-1
cdr3_aa: ASSHPWREGPDEQF

v_call: TRBV27
j_call: TRBJ1-1
cdr3_aa: ASSSGQALNTEAF

v_call: TRBV25-1
j_call: TRBJ2-5
cdr3_aa: ASSEASGRGETQY

v_call: TRBV10-3
j_call: TRBJ1-2
cdr3_aa: AISESGQGPSYGYT

v_call: TRBV29-1
j_call: TRBJ2-5
cdr3_aa: SVSSARRETQY

v_call: TRBV28
j_call: TRBJ1-5
cdr3_aa: ASSLGEGSNQPQH

v_call: TRBV12-3/TRBV12-4
j_call: TRBJ1-2
cdr3_aa: ASSLDSYGYT

v_call: TRBV19
j_call: TRBJ1-2
cdr3_aa: ASSRTFSGTDYGYT

v_call: TRBV6-5
j_call: TRBJ1-5
cdr3_aa: ASSYGTDNQPQH

v_call: TRBV19
j_call: TRBJ1-6
cdr3_aa: ASTMQVTGNSPLH

v_call: TRBV19
j_call: TRBJ1-3
cdr3_aa: ATSGFSGNTIY